This T cell receptor beta chain was documented in a study of OX40 agonist ivuxolimab in advanced cancers. About the research overall: Dosing consisted of intravenous ivuxolimab at 0.01 to 10 mg/kg every 2 weeks. Partial responses were observed in three patients, of whom one had hepatocellular carcinoma and two had cutaneous melanoma. Prior anti-PD-1, anti-PD-L1 or anti-CTLA-4 therapy did not bar entry, and approximately 43% had some. Head and neck, renal cell, melanoma or hepatocellular carcinoma were the cancers that dose-escalation patients had.

Trimming pared 3 bases from V and 8 bases from J, leaving 10 bases between. There are 12 residues in the CDR3. Germline-derived CDR1 and CDR2 are MNHNS and SASEGT. Assay: immunoSEQ multiplex PCR; the TCRdb copy retains only in-frame clones and omits some. The top ten clones hold 0.31% of a sample with some 98,000 clones, over 75% of them seen once. This receptor was obtained from an adult with an advanced solid tumor such as melanoma, head and neck, liver or kidney cancer. Material: CD4+ or CD8+ T cells sorted from blood, obtained in a trial of the OX40 agonist ivuxolimab. The rearrangement uses TRBV6-1 and TRBJ1-2; D possibly corresponds to TRBD1 (6 bases). The DNA of the CDR3 is TGTGCCAGCAGTGATCAGGGGCTAGGCTACACCTTC. Encoded protein: CASSDQGLGYTF.